This T cell receptor (beta chain) was sequenced during a study of T cells in Graves' hyperthyroidism and ophthalmopathy. The overall study: Prior to any treatment, at the point of initial diagnosis, peripheral blood was collected.

This clonotype was seen repeatedly, ten times or more. RNA transcripts served as the template for amplifying TCR beta CDR3 regions. Initially, a first-round RT-PCR of the TCR CDR3 employed the HTBI primer set. TCRdb ran MiXCR on the multiplex PCR reads and lists one entry per CDR3 protein. The sample shows more than 550,000 distinct CDR3 sequences, approximately 15% of them seen only once. This CDR3 spans 13 amino acids. The germline gives CDR1 MNHEY, CDR2 SMNVEV (reference sequence). The V end lost 7 bases, the J end lost 2 bases, and 11 bases lay between the germline ends. Hyperthyroidism of Graves' type that showed no ophthalmopathy progression within 18 months was stable. Thyroid ultrasound and orbital computed tomography, with clinical symptoms and serum thyroxine and TRAb, informed diagnoses. The PBMCs had their origin in 10 ml of fresh peripheral blood.

The source of this sequence is a man aged 50 to 59 with Graves' hyperthyroidism. This chain joins TRBV27 and TRBJ1-1, with a weak D call TRBD1 (5 bases). The sample was blood. The CDR3 is CASKQTDNTEAFF. Written as DNA, the CDR3 is TGTGCCAGCAAACAGACAGATAACACTGAAGCTTTCTTT.